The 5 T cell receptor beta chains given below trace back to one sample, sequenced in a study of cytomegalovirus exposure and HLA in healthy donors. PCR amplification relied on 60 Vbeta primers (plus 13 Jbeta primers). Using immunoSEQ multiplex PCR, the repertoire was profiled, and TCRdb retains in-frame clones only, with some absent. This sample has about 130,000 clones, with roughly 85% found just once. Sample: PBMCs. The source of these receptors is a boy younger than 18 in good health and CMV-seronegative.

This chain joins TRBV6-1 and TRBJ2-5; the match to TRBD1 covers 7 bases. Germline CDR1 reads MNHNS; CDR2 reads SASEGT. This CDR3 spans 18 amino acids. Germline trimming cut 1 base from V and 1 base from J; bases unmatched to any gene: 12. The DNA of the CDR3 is TGTGCCAGCAGTGAAGGGCTACAGGGGTTGGTTTTCCAAGAGACCCAGTACTTC. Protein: CASSEGLQGLVFQETQYF.

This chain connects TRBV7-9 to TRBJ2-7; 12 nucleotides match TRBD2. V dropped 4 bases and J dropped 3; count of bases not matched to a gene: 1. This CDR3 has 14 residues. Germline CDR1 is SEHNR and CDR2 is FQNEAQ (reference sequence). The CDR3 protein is CASSSGLAGYEQYF. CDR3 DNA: TGTGCCAGCAGCTCGGGACTAGCGGGCTACGAGCAGTACTTC. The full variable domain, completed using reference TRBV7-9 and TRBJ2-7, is DTGVSQNPRHKITKRGQNVTFRCDPISEHNRLYWYRQTLGQGPEFLTYFQNEAQLEKSRLLSDRFSAERPKGSFSTLEIQRTEQGDSAMYLCASSSGLAGYEQYFGPGTRLTVT.

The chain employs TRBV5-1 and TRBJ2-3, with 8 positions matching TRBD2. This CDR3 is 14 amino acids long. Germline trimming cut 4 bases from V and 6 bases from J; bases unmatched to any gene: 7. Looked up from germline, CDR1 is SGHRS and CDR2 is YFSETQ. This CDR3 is CASSPGGGVDTQYF. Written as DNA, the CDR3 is TGCGCCAGCAGCCCGGGGGGGGGAGTGGATACGCAGTATTTT.

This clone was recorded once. CDR3: CASSERGQETQYF. The CDR3, as DNA: TGTGCCAGCAGTGAAAGAGGACAAGAGACCCAGTACTTC. The rearrangement links TRBV25-1 to TRBJ2-5; D is uncertain. The CDR3 length is 13 residues. V lost 2 bases and J lost 2, with 6 bases in between. Germline-derived CDR1 and CDR2 are MGHDK and SYGVNS.

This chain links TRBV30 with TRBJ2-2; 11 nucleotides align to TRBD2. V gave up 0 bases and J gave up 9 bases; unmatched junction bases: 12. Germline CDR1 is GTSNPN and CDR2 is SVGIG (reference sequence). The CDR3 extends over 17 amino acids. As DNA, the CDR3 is TGTGCCTGGAGTGTACGGACTAGCGGGTCCCAACGGCGGGAGCTGTTTTTT. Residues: CAWSVRTSGSQRRELFF.